The clone carrying this TCR beta chain was picked up one time. Antigen specificity is unknown. Everyone who donated was a healthy bone marrow donor. The entry originates in a study of cytomegalovirus exposure and HLA in healthy donors. Losses at the gene ends were 7 bases for V and 0 bases for J; bases not matched to a gene: 5. CDR3 length: 14 residues. In germline, CDR1 is SQVTM, CDR2 ANQGSEA. Whole-study findings and limits: Later analysis found that TCR beta chains associated with HLA were more clonally expanded than other, equally common chains. Roughly uniform depth of sequencing across donors was assumed in presence/absence analyses.

PCR used 60 Vbeta primers and 13 Jbeta primers. Profiled with immunoSEQ multiplex PCR; TCRdb holds only in-frame clones, not every one. The sample records approximately 61,000 clones, around 78% being singletons. The sequenced material came from PBMCs. This clonotype originated in a man younger than 35 in good health and CMV-seropositive. This chain links TRBV29-1 with TRBJ1-4; 7 bases match TRBD1. The CDR3 protein is CSGLGTATNEKLFF. In DNA form, the CDR3 reads TGCAGCGGCCTTGGGACAGCAACTAATGAAAAACTGTTTTTT.